Each of the 25 T cell receptor beta chains below was sequenced from the same sample in a study of T cell responses to AZD1222 COVID-19 vaccine. Some clones are missing from TCRdb's copy, which holds only in-frame ones; the method was immunoSEQ multiplex PCR. Of approximately 92,000 clones detected, 70% to 90% appear once; the ten largest clones hold 2.5% to 3%. The source material was peripheral blood, sampled on day 0 of AZD1222 vaccination. The receptor set was obtained from an adult in good health.

V gene TRBV12-3 or TRBV12-4 combines with J gene TRBJ2-1; 9 bases are a match to TRBD1. With V trimmed by 6 bases and J by 5 bases, 2 bases remained unmatched. The CDR3 consists of 13 residues. The CDR3 loop is CASRRTGDNEQFF. The CDR3 DNA follows: TGTGCCAGCAGAAGGACAGGGGACAATGAGCAGTTCTTC.

The chain carries TRBV19 and TRBJ1-2, with 7 bases identical to TRBD1. Trimming cost V 7 bases and J 0 bases; bases outside gene matches: 5. Germline CDR1 reads LNHDA; CDR2 reads SQIVND (reference sequence). The CDR3 is 14 residues long. The CDR3 spells CASNPGQTNYGYTF. CDR3 coding DNA: TGTGCCAGTAACCCGGGACAGACTAACTATGGCTACACCTTC.

This clone was counted a few times. The rearrangement links TRBV19 to TRBJ1-3, with D unclear. This CDR3 contains 10 residues. The V gene lost 2 bases and the J gene lost 7 bases, with 0 bases spanning the gap. Germline CDR1 is LNHDA and CDR2 is SQIVND (reference sequence). Written as DNA, the CDR3 is TGTGCCAGTAGTATAAACACCATATATTTT. Translation gives CASSINTIYF.

The chain uses TRBV11-3 and TRBJ2-3; 13 nucleotides match TRBD2. CDR3 length equals 17 residues. Germline CDR1 SGHNT, CDR2 YENEEA. Unmatched junction bases numbered 7, after V lost 3 bases and J lost 4 bases. The CDR3 coding sequence is TGTGCCAGCAGCTTTCGTATACTAGCGGGAGGGGCAGATACGCAGTATTTT. It codes for CASSFRILAGGADTQYF.

The CDR3 loop reads CASNDPGLAGTGELFF. The CDR3 region has the DNA TGTGCCAGCAATGATCCGGGACTAGCGGGAACCGGGGAGCTGTTTTTT. V usage is TRBV2 and J usage is TRBJ2-2; 13 bases fit TRBD2. This CDR3 spans 16 amino acids. Germline V CDR1 and CDR2: SNHLY, FYNNEI. The V segment lost 7 bases and the J segment 5 bases; nucleotides outside the gene matches: 7.

This clone was detected once. The chain is built from TRBV24-1 and TRBJ1-5; 7 nucleotides line up with TRBD1. From germline, CDR1 is KGHDR and CDR2 SFDVKD. With 7 bases clipped from V and 9 bases from J, the junction kept 8 bases outside the gene matches. The CDR3 is 13 residues long. The CDR3 loop reads CATRTDRNGPQHF. The CDR3, as DNA: TGTGCCACCAGGACGGACAGGAACGGGCCCCAGCATTTT.

The rearrangement uses TRBV6-5 and TRBJ1-2, with TRBD1 as a possible D gene (6 bases). Trimming removed 7 bases at V and 4 bases at J, with 16 bases between. The CDR3 sequence is 14 residues long. In germline, CDR1 is MNHEY, CDR2 SVGAGI. This CDR3 is CASTLGGVGYGYTF. The CDR3 nucleotides are TGTGCCAGCACCCTAGGGGGGGTGGGCTATGGCTACACCTTC.

The chain combines TRBV25-1 with TRBJ2-3; 11 bases align to TRBD2. Per germline, CDR1 MGHDK and CDR2 SYGVNS. The CDR3 is 16 residues long. V shed 2 bases and J 6 bases; nucleotides not matched to a gene: 7. CDR3 residues: CASSEGLAGGWDTQYF. In nucleotides, the CDR3 is TGTGCCAGCAGTGAAGGCCTAGCGGGGGGATGGGATACGCAGTATTTT.

The table lists this clone with a count of one. The chain carries TRBV19 and TRBJ2-6; no definite D call. The V gene lost 11 bases and the J gene lost 8 bases, with 4 bases spanning the gap. The CDR3 is 9 amino acids. CDR1 is LNHDA, CDR2 SQIVND, per germline (reference sequence). The CDR3 loop reads CAWSNVLTF. The CDR3 coding sequence is TGTGCCTGGTCCAACGTCCTGACTTTC. Looking up the rest from reference TRBV19 and TRBJ2-6 gives the full variable domain: DGGITQSPKYLFRKEGQNVTLSCEQNLNHDAMYWYRQDPGQGLRLIYYSQIVNDFQKGDIAEGYSVSREKKESFPLTVTSAQKNPTAFYLCAWSNVLTFGAGSRLTVL.

The chain carries TRBV7-8 and TRBJ2-7; either TRBD1 or TRBD2 may fit D (7 bases each). The germline V gene has CDR1 SGHVS and CDR2 FQNEAQ. The length of the CDR3 is 15 residues. V was clipped by 7 bases and J by 6 bases, with 22 bases between them. For the CDR3, the DNA is TGTGCCAGCACCGTCAGGGGGGGGGCCCCTGTCGAGCAGTACTTC. Its translation: CASTVRGGAPVEQYF.

This sequence joins TRBV19 and TRBJ1-3; D uncertain. CDR3 length: 13 amino acids. Germline V gene lookup returns CDR1 LNHDA and CDR2 SQIVND (reference sequence). V lost 4 bases and J 9 bases, leaving 13 bases between the germline ends. In nucleotides, the CDR3 is TGTGCCAGTAGTAATAGGGCTACAGCCACCATATATTTT. It yields the protein CASSNRATATIYF.

This chain uses TRBV7-2 with TRBJ1-4; perhaps TRBD1 as D (5 bases). Trimming removed 1 base at V and 1 base at J, with 10 bases between. Germline-derived CDR1 and CDR2 are SGHTA and FQGNSA. CDR3 size: 16 residues. The CDR3 here is CASSLGTPITNEKLFF. The CDR3 DNA is TGTGCCAGCAGCTTAGGGACACCCATAACTAATGAAAAACTGTTTTTT.

This chain connects TRBV24-1 to TRBJ2-3; tentatively, D is TRBD2 (6 bases). V was trimmed by 9 bases and J by 2 bases, leaving 8 bases between them. The CDR3 runs to 12 residues. Germline loops: CDR1 KGHDR, CDR2 SFDVKD. CDR3 loop: CATGGNTDTQYF. CDR3 bases: TGTGCCACCGGAGGGAACACAGATACGCAGTATTTT.

The chain is built from TRBV7-8 and TRBJ1-5, with D possibly matching TRBD1 (5 bases). Germline V gene sequence: CDR1 SGHVS, CDR2 FQNEAQ. V was trimmed by 5 bases and J by 4 bases, leaving 9 bases between them. CDR3 size: 13 residues. CDR3 coding DNA: TGTGCCAGCAGCCCGGGACGGAATCAGCCCCAGCATTTT. It translates to CASSPGRNQPQHF.

This chain links TRBV2 with TRBJ2-7; 9 bases are a match to TRBD1. The V gene's germline CDR1 is SNHLY and CDR2 FYNNEI. V trimming: 7 bases; J trimming: 1 base; junction bases outside the gene matches: 2. The CDR3 has 13 residues. The CDR3 DNA sequence: TGTGCCAGCAAAGGACAGGGGTCCTACGAGCAGTACGTC. It encodes CASKGQGSYEQYV.

This clone appeared once. The gene calls are TRBV5-3 and TRBJ1-6, with D perhaps TRBD1 (6 bases). TRBV5-3 is annotated as an ORF whose role is uncertain. The CDR3 runs 17 residues. V lost 0 bases and J 10 bases, leaving 20 bases between the germline ends. The CDR3 DNA reads TGTGCCAGAAGCTTGGCCGAGGGGGAGGGGTTCGGATCACCCCTCCACTTT. Translated: CARSLAEGEGFGSPLHF.

With regard to this clone: The germline gene is not matched at one end of the junction; a read error may be the cause. The V gene is TRBV5-1, the J gene TRBJ2-3; D is uncertain. The CDR3 is 13 residues long. The germline V gene encodes CDR1 SGHRS and CDR2 YFSETQ. The CDR3 DNA reads as TGTGCCAGCAGCCACCCTGGCACAGATACGCAGTATTTT. Its protein is CASSHPGTDTQYF.

The J gene is TRBJ1-4, the V gene TRBV24-1; 7 nucleotides agree with TRBD1. This CDR3 contains 18 residues. V shed 1 base and J 1 base; nucleotides not matched to a gene: 8. Germline loops: CDR1 KGHDR, CDR2 SFDVKD. CDR3: CATSDFPTRQGTNEKLFF. CDR3 bases: TGTGCCACCAGTGATTTCCCCACTCGACAGGGAACTAATGAAAAACTGTTTTTT.

This sequence joins TRBV7-8 and TRBJ1-1; D remains unclear. CDR1 and CDR2 from the germline V gene are SGHVS and FQNEAQ. V lost 5 bases, J lost 5 bases, and 9 bases lay in between. CDR3 length equals 12 residues. The DNA for the CDR3 is TGTGCCAGCAGCCATTTGGATACTGAAGCTTTCTTT. Protein product: CASSHLDTEAFF.

The rearrangement joins TRBV10-1 to TRBJ1-1; 9 bases align to TRBD1. Germline trimming cut 9 bases from V and 1 base from J; bases unmatched to any gene: 6. This CDR3 spans 14 amino acids. The germline gives CDR1 WNHNN, CDR2 SYGVQD (reference sequence). The CDR3 sequence: CARGTGRGNTEAFF. The CDR3 DNA follows: TGCGCCAGGGGGACAGGGAGAGGGAACACTGAAGCTTTCTTT.

V and J are TRBV7-2 and TRBJ1-5; D gene ambiguous. The ends were cut back, 2 bases at V and 6 bases at J, with 8 bases in the middle. CDR3 length: 13 residues. The germline CDR1 and CDR2 sequences are SGHTA and FQGNSA. CDR3 in amino acids: CASSLPPSQPQHF. Here the CDR3 DNA reads TGTGCCAGCAGCTTACCCCCCTCTCAGCCCCAGCATTTT. Drawing the rest from reference TRBV7-2 and TRBJ1-5, the complete variable domain is GAGVSQSPSNKVTEKGKDVELRCDPISGHTALYWYRQSLGQGLEFLIYFQGNSAPDKSGLPSDRFSAERTGGSVSTLTIQRTQQEDSAVYLCASSLPPSQPQHFGDGTRLSIL.

This clone has only one observation. The genes are TRBV4-2 and TRBJ1-2; maybe TRBD1 (5 bases). Germline lookup yields CDR1 LGHNA and CDR2 YNFKEQ. The V end was cut by 4 bases, the J end by 6 bases, with 15 bases between. This CDR3 has 14 residues. CDR3 DNA sequence: TGTGCCAGCAGCCCCAACACGTTGGGGGATGGCTACACCTTC. Protein: CASSPNTLGDGYTF.

V is TRBV9 and J is TRBJ2-6; possible D gene TRBD2, 6 bases. CDR1 is SGDLS, CDR2 YYNGEE, per germline. The CDR3 totals 17 residues. V lost 4 bases to trimming and J lost 0 bases, with 14 bases between them. Written as DNA, the CDR3 is TGTGCCAGCAGCCCAGATGCCGGGAGCTCTGGGGCCAACGTCCTGACTTTC. It translates to CASSPDAGSSGANVLTF.

This clone was recorded a few times. The J gene is TRBJ1-1, the V gene TRBV6-1; 8 bases line up with TRBD1. Unmatched junction bases numbered 7, after V lost 2 bases and J lost 5 bases. The CDR3 loop spans 15 amino acids. Per germline, CDR1 MNHNS and CDR2 SASEGT. CDR3 sequence (DNA): TGTGCCAGCAGTGAAAGGACAGGGATTGAGACTGAAGCTTTCTTT. Amino acids: CASSERTGIETEAFF.

This chain uses TRBV29-1 with TRBJ1-2, with D possibly being TRBD1 (6 bases). The germline V gene has CDR1 SQVTM and CDR2 ANQGSEA. Trimming removed 4 bases at V and 4 bases at J, with 10 bases between. The CDR3 runs to 12 residues. The CDR3 DNA reads TGCAGCGTTGCAGGGGTAAGCTATGGCTACACCTTC. Residues: CSVAGVSYGYTF. Drawing the rest from reference TRBV29-1 and TRBJ1-2, the complete variable domain is SAVISQKPSRDICQRGTSLTIQCQVDSQVTMMFWYRQQPGQSLTLIATANQGSEATYESGFVIDKFPISRPNLTFSTLTVSNMSPEDSSIYLCSVAGVSYGYTFGSGTRLTVV.